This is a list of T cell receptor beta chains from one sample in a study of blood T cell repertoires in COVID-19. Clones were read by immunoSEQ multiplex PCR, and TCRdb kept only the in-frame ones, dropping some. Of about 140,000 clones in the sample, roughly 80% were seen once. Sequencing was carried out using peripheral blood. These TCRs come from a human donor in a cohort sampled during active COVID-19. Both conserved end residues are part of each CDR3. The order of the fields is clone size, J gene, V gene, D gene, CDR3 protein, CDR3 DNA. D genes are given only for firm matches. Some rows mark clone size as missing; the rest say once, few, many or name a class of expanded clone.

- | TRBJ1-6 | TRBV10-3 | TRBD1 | CARRTGEGSPLHF | TGTGCCAGGCGGACAGGGGAAGGTTCACCCCTCCACTTT
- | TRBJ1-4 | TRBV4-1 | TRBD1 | CASSPGPWDRGGEKLFF | TGCGCCAGCAGCCCTGGGCCCTGGGACAGGGGAGGTGAAAAACTGTTTTTT
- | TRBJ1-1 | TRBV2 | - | CASSVLQTNTEAFF | TGTGCCAGCAGTGTGTTACAGACGAACACTGAAGCTTTCTTT
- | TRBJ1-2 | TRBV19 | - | CASSIEETGGPYGYTF | TGTGCCAGTAGTATAGAAGAGACAGGAGGTCCCTATGGCTACACCTTC
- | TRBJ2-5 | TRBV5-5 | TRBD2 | CASTQPLGGETQYF | TGTGCCAGCACCCAGCCCCTCGGGGGGGAGACCCAGTACTTC
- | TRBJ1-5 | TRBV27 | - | CASSPPPGVPGAQHF | TGTGCCAGCAGCCCCCCCCCGGGGGTCCCCGGGGCCCAGCATTTT
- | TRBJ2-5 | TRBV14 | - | CASSQLARRDLQETQYF | TGTGCCAGCAGCCAACTAGCTAGGAGGGACCTCCAAGAGACCCAGTACTTC
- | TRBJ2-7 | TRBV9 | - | CASSVGGLYEQYF | TGTGCCAGCAGCGTAGGAGGCCTCTACGAGCAGTACTTC
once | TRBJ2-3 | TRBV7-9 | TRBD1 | CASSLRGQGVRGTDTQYF | TGTGCCAGCAGCTTACGGGGACAGGGGGTCCGGGGCACAGATACGCAGTATTTT
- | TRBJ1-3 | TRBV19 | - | CASSPGNPSSGNTIYF | TGTGCCAGTAGCCCGGGGAATCCCAGCTCTGGAAACACCATATATTTT
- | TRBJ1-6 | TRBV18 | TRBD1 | CASSPDRDGSPLHF | TGTGCCAGCTCACCCGACAGGGACGGTTCACCCCTCCACTTT
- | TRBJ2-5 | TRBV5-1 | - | CASSLSTGRQETQYF | TGCGCCAGCAGCTTGAGCACAGGGCGGCAAGAGACCCAGTACTTC
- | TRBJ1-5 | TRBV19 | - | CASSEGSLSNQPQHF | TGTGCCAGTTCGGAGGGGTCACTTAGCAATCAGCCCCAGCATTTT
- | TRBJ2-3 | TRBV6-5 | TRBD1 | CASSFRGLSTDTQYF | TGTGCCAGTTCCTTTAGGGGGCTTAGCACAGATACGCAGTATTTT
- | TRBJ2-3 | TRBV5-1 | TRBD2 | CASSQGLAGHLHFTDTQYF | TGCGCCAGCAGCCAAGGACTAGCGGGGCACCTCCATTTCACAGATACGCAGTATTTT
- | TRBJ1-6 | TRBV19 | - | CASSVREGRGSPLHF | TGTGCCAGTAGTGTTCGAGAGGGTCGGGGATCACCCCTCCACTTT
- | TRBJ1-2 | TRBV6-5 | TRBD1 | CASSRQGWGGYTF | TGTGCCAGCAGCCGACAGGGGTGGGGCGGCTACACCTTC
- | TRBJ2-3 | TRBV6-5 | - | CASSRTGTDTQYF | TGTGCCAGCAGTCGGACAGGCACAGATACGCAGTATTTT
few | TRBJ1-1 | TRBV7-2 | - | CASSSRREAANTEAFF | TGTGCCAGCAGCTCCCGACGGGAGGCGGCGAACACTGAAGCTTTCTTT
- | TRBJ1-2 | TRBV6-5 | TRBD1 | CASRAGGLLGYTF | TGTGCCAGCAGAGCAGGGGGCCTCTTGGGCTACACCTTC
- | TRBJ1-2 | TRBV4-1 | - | CASSQEWGQFPYGYTF | TGCGCCAGCAGCCAAGAATGGGGGCAATTCCCATATGGCTACACCTTC
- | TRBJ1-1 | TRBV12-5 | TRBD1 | CASGNDRGTEAFF | TGTGCTAGTGGGAACGACAGGGGTACTGAAGCTTTCTTT
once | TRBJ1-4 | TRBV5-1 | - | CASSFSGGATNEKLFF | TGCGCCAGCAGCTTTTCGGGGGGTGCAACTAATGAAAAACTGTTTTTT
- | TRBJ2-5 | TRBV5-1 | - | CASSLGPRETQYF | TGCGCCAGCAGCTTGGGTCCTAGGGAGACCCAGTACTTC
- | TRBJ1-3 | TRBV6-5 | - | CASTTPGSGNTIYF | TGTGCCAGCACCACCCCAGGCTCTGGAAACACCATATATTTT
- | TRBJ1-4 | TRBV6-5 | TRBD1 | CASVDRDEKLFF | TGTGCCAGCGTAGACAGGGACGAAAAACTGTTTTTT
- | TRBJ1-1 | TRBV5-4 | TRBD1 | CASSLDRGLREAFF | TGTGCCAGCAGCTTGGACAGGGGCCTTCGGGAAGCTTTCTTT
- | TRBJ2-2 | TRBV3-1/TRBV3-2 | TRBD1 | CASSHNQDRGGRNGELFF | TGTGCCAGCAGCCACAATCAGGACAGGGGTGGTAGAAACGGGGAGCTGTTTTTT
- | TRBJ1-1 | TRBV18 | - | CASSPRGGTEAFF | TGTGCCAGCTCACCAAGGGGGGGCACTGAAGCTTTCTTT
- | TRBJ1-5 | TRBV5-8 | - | CASSLPGNSNQPQHF | TGTGCCAGCAGCTTGCCGGGAAATAGCAATCAGCCCCAGCATTTT
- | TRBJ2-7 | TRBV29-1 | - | CSVEVRGHEQYF | TGCAGCGTTGAGGTCAGGGGCCACGAGCAGTACTTC
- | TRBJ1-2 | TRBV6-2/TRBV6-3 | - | CASSYPLTGYGYTF | TGTGCCAGCAGTTACCCACTGACAGGCTATGGCTACACCTTC
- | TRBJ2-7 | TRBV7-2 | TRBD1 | CASSHRGSYEQYF | TGTGCCAGCAGCCACAGGGGCTCCTACGAGCAGTACTTC
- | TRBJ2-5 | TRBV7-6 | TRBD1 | CASSLEFGGQGAETQYF | TGTGCCAGCAGCTTAGAGTTTGGGGGACAGGGGGCCGAGACCCAGTACTTC
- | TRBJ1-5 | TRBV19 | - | CASSIDGSNQPQHF | TGTGCCAGTAGTATAGACGGTAGCAATCAGCCCCAGCATTTT
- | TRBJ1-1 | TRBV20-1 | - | CSAISVEAFF | TGCAGTGCTATTTCCGTTGAAGCTTTCTTT
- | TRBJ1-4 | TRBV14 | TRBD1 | CASSATGLGEKLFF | TGTGCCAGCAGCGCGACAGGGTTGGGTGAAAAACTGTTTTTT
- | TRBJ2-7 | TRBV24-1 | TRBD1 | CAKGDRTYEQYF | TGTGCCAAGGGGGACAGAACCTACGAGCAGTACTTC
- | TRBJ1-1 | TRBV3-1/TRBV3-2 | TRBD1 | CASRRTGSGTEAFF | TGTGCCAGCAGGCGGACAGGGTCCGGCACTGAAGCTTTCTTT
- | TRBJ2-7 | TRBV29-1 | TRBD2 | CSGGGKREQYF | TGCAGCGGCGGGGGTAAGAGAGAGCAGTACTTC
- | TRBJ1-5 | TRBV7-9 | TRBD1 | CASSHSTGQGAGNQPQHF | TGTGCCAGCAGCCATTCCACGGGACAGGGGGCGGGCAATCAGCCCCAGCATTTT